These T cell receptor beta chains were read from a single sample in a study of blood T cell repertoires in COVID-19. TCRdb keeps only in-frame clones here, not all; method: immunoSEQ multiplex PCR. The table has 150,000 to 200,000 clones, 80% to 85% seen once. Source material: peripheral blood. All receptors come from a woman in her sixties or seventies with COVID-19, enrolled during active disease. CDR3s include the opening cysteine and the closing phenylalanine or tryptophan. D genes are given only for firm matches. Clone size appears in some rows only: once, few, many, or a class for an expanded clone.

DNA,CDR3,length,V,D,J,size
TGTGCCAGCAGAAGGACAGGGGCCTACACTGAAGCTTTCTTT,CASRRTGAYTEAFF,14,TRBV6-5,TRBD1,TRBJ1-1,few
TGTGCCAGCAGAGGACAGGGGTGGGGAGAGACCCAGTACTTC,CASRGQGWGETQYF,14,TRBV28,TRBD1,TRBJ2-5,once
TGTGCCAGCAGTGAATGGGCTAATTCACCCCTCCACTTT,CASSEWANSPLHF,13,TRBV6-1,NA,TRBJ1-6,few
TGCGCCAGCAGCCAAGATACGCAGGGGGCTTACGAGACCCAGTACTTC,CASSQDTQGAYETQYF,16,TRBV4-1,TRBD1,TRBJ2-5,NA
TGTGCCAGCAGTGACTCCGGTAATTTCGATCAGCCCCAGCATTTT,CASSDSGNFDQPQHF,15,TRBV2,NA,TRBJ1-5,NA
TGTGCCAGTAGTATCTCTAACTATGGCTACACCTTC,CASSISNYGYTF,12,TRBV19,NA,TRBJ1-2,NA
TGTGCCAGCAGGGGCCTAGCGGGAGCTTGGGAAAGCACAGATACGCAGTATTTT,CASRGLAGAWESTDTQYF,18,TRBV28,TRBD2,TRBJ2-3,NA
TGCGCCAGCAGCCAAGTACTCAGGCGAACCTCTAACTATGGCTACACCTTC,CASSQVLRRTSNYGYTF,17,TRBV4-1,NA,TRBJ1-2,NA
TGTGCCAGCAGCTTTGGACTAGCGGGGGGCTACAATGAGCAGTTCTTC,CASSFGLAGGYNEQFF,16,TRBV5-6,TRBD2,TRBJ2-1,once
TGTGCCAGCAGCCGAGCCACAGTTAATTCACCCCTCCACTTT,CASSRATVNSPLHF,14,TRBV7-8,NA,TRBJ1-6,few
TGTGCCTGGAGTGTTCGGCGGGACAATGAGCAGTTCTTC,CAWSVRRDNEQFF,13,TRBV30,NA,TRBJ2-1,NA
TGTGCCAGCAGCTTGGCAGGGATTAATGAAAAACTGTTTTTT,CASSLAGINEKLFF,14,TRBV5-6,NA,TRBJ1-4,NA
TGTGCCAGCAGCGCAGACGCAGGGGGGCATCAGCCCCAGCATTTT,CASSADAGGHQPQHF,15,TRBV3-1/TRBV3-2,TRBD1,TRBJ1-5,NA
TGTGCCAGTAGTATAAGGGGAAGGGGGAGAGCGAACTATGGCTACACCTTC,CASSIRGRGRANYGYTF,17,TRBV19,NA,TRBJ1-2,NA
TGTGCCAGCAGTACAGGGGATTGGCCCCAGCATTTT,CASSTGDWPQHF,12,TRBV6-5,TRBD1,TRBJ1-5,NA
TGCAGCGTTGACAGGTGGGACACTGAAGCTTTCTTT,CSVDRWDTEAFF,12,TRBV29-1,NA,TRBJ1-1,NA
TGTGCCAGCAGCTTAGAAACGGGAGGGTGGACAGATACGCAGTATTTT,CASSLETGGWTDTQYF,16,TRBV7-9,TRBD2,TRBJ2-3,once
TGTGCCAGCAGCAGGAAGGCGGCTGAAGCTTTCTTT,CASSRKAAEAFF,12,TRBV5-5,NA,TRBJ1-1,NA
TGTGCCATCAGTTGGACAGGGGATCAGCCCCAGCATTTT,CAISWTGDQPQHF,13,TRBV10-3,TRBD1,TRBJ1-5,NA
TGCAGCGTTGATGAGACAGGGTGGAACTCCTACAATGAGCAGTTCTTC,CSVDETGWNSYNEQFF,16,TRBV29-1,TRBD1,TRBJ2-1,NA
TGTGCCAGCAGTTCTAGGCCCCAGCATTTT,CASSSRPQHF,10,TRBV6-5,NA,TRBJ1-5,once
TGTGCCAGCAGCGTAGGGGGGAGGATAGGAAACACCATATATTTT,CASSVGGRIGNTIYF,15,TRBV9,NA,TRBJ1-3,once
TGTGCCAGCAGTCGGCTCGAGACAGGGCCCACAGATACGCAGTATTTT,CASSRLETGPTDTQYF,16,TRBV5-6,TRBD1,TRBJ2-3,NA
TGTGCCAGCAGCCTAGGACAGGTGAACACTGAAGCTTTCTTT,CASSLGQVNTEAFF,14,TRBV7-8,TRBD1,TRBJ1-1,NA
TGCAGCGCACAGGGGGTAGAGGGCCAGCCCCAGCATTTT,CSAQGVEGQPQHF,13,TRBV29-1,TRBD1,TRBJ1-5,few
TGTGCCAGCAGCTTGGGACTAGTCTCCTACAATGAGCAGTTCTTC,CASSLGLVSYNEQFF,15,TRBV5-6,NA,TRBJ2-1,NA
TGTGCCAGCAGCCCCAAGCTAAACACCGGGGAGCTGTTTTTT,CASSPKLNTGELFF,14,TRBV6-1,NA,TRBJ2-2,NA
TGTGCCTGGAGTCTCGACAGTAATTCACCCCTCCACTTT,CAWSLDSNSPLHF,13,TRBV30,NA,TRBJ1-6,NA
TGTGCCATCGAAGGGGTAGGCGATGAGCAGTTCTTC,CAIEGVGDEQFF,12,TRBV10-3,NA,TRBJ2-1,NA
TGTGCCAGCAGCTTGTTTGGGGGGGTGAACACTGAAGCTTTCTTT,CASSLFGGVNTEAFF,15,TRBV5-4,NA,TRBJ1-1,NA
TGCGCCAGCAGCCGGTACGAACGGGAGACCCAGTACTTC,CASSRYERETQYF,13,TRBV5-1,NA,TRBJ2-5,NA
TGTGCCAGCAGTTACAGGGCTAGCAATCAGCCCCAGCATTTT,CASSYRASNQPQHF,14,TRBV2,NA,TRBJ1-5,few
TGTGCCAGCAGCCAGCGACTAGCGGGGGGCCGAGAGACCCAGTACTTC,CASSQRLAGGRETQYF,16,TRBV4-2,TRBD2,TRBJ2-5,NA
TGTGCCAGCAGCCAAGAATTCAGGGCTTTCTTT,CASSQEFRAFF,11,TRBV4-2,NA,TRBJ1-1,NA
TGTGCCAGCAGTCGGGACTACAATGAGCAGTTCTTC,CASSRDYNEQFF,12,TRBV5-6,NA,TRBJ2-1,NA
TGTGCCAGCAGCCCCTCCCTGAATTCACCCCTCCACTTT,CASSPSLNSPLHF,13,TRBV3-1/TRBV3-2,NA,TRBJ1-6,NA
TGTGCCAGCACTAAACTGTCCTCGGGGTCCTCCTACGAGCAGTACTTC,CASTKLSSGSSYEQYF,16,TRBV7-8,NA,TRBJ2-7,NA
TGTGCCAGCAGTGACGGTTGGTATGGCTACACCTTC,CASSDGWYGYTF,12,TRBV25-1,NA,TRBJ1-2,NA
TGTGCCAGCAGCTCACATACAGGGGGGATCTATGGCTACACCTTC,CASSSHTGGIYGYTF,15,TRBV14,TRBD1,TRBJ1-2,NA
TGTGCCAGCAGTGGAGTAACAGGGGGGGAAGAAAAACTGTTTTTT,CASSGVTGGEEKLFF,15,TRBV28,TRBD1,TRBJ1-4,NA
TGTGCCTGGAGCAGGGGTGAGGGGAATCAGCCCCAGCATTTT,CAWSRGEGNQPQHF,14,TRBV30,NA,TRBJ1-5,NA
TGCGCCACCTCCCTAGGACAGGGCGCCACCGGGGAGCTGTTTTTT,CATSLGQGATGELFF,15,TRBV4-1,TRBD1,TRBJ2-2,NA
TGTGCCAGCAGTCCCCGGGCCAGCGGGCAGCATTTT,CASSPRASGQHF,12,TRBV28,NA,TRBJ1-5,NA
TGTGCCACCAGCAGTAGTCTCCGGCAGCCCCAGCATTTT,CATSSSLRQPQHF,13,TRBV15,NA,TRBJ1-5,large
TGCGCCAGCAGCAGTCCTACAGGGGGCTTAACTGGAAACACCATATATTTT,CASSSPTGGLTGNTIYF,17,TRBV4-1,TRBD1,TRBJ1-3,NA
TGTGCCAGCAGCTTGGCGGGCGGGAATTACGAGCAGTACTTC,CASSLAGGNYEQYF,14,TRBV5-4,NA,TRBJ2-7,NA
TGCGCCAGCACCGTTTTCGGGCTAGCGGGAGGCCGGTGGTTCTTC,CASTVFGLAGGRWFF,15,TRBV5-1,TRBD2,TRBJ2-1,NA
TGTGCCAGCAGCTCGACGGGATATGGCTACACCTTC,CASSSTGYGYTF,12,TRBV5-5,NA,TRBJ1-2,NA
TGTGCCAGCAGCCCGAAACAGGGGAACTATGGCTACACCTTC,CASSPKQGNYGYTF,14,TRBV5-5,TRBD1,TRBJ1-2,NA
TGTGCCAGCAACAACAGGGGTGAGCCCCAGCATTTT,CASNNRGEPQHF,12,TRBV7-3,TRBD1,TRBJ1-5,NA
TGTGCCAGCTACCGAGCACCAGGGACCGGGGAGCTGTTTTTT,CASYRAPGTGELFF,14,TRBV7-9,NA,TRBJ2-2,NA
TGTGCCAGCAGCTTAGGGGGTAGGGACAGGGGGCAGCCCCAGCATTTT,CASSLGGRDRGQPQHF,16,TRBV7-2,TRBD1,TRBJ1-5,NA
TGTGCCATCAGTGATGACACGACGGGCTACACCTTC,CAISDDTTGYTF,12,TRBV10-3,NA,TRBJ1-2,NA
TGTGCCAGCAGCGGACCCGGGACTAGCGGAAAAATCAACCACAATGAGCAGTTCTTC,CASSGPGTSGKINHNEQFF,19,TRBV9,TRBD2,TRBJ2-1,NA
TGTGCCAGCAGCCGGGGACTTTTCTACGAGCAGTACTTC,CASSRGLFYEQYF,13,TRBV5-4,NA,TRBJ2-7,NA
TGTGCCAGCAGTCCTCTAACTCTCGCGGTTCAAGAGACCCAGTACTTC,CASSPLTLAVQETQYF,16,TRBV28,NA,TRBJ2-5,NA
TGTGCCATCACCTCCGGACGGCCGAGGGACACTGAAGCTTTCTTT,CAITSGRPRDTEAFF,15,TRBV10-3,NA,TRBJ1-1,once
TGTGCCAGCAGAGGGGGGGGCAGTCAAGAGACCCAGTACTTC,CASRGGGSQETQYF,14,TRBV6-5,NA,TRBJ2-5,NA
TGTGCCAGCAGTGAGCAGGGCTCTATGGGCTACACCTTC,CASSEQGSMGYTF,13,TRBV2,NA,TRBJ1-2,once